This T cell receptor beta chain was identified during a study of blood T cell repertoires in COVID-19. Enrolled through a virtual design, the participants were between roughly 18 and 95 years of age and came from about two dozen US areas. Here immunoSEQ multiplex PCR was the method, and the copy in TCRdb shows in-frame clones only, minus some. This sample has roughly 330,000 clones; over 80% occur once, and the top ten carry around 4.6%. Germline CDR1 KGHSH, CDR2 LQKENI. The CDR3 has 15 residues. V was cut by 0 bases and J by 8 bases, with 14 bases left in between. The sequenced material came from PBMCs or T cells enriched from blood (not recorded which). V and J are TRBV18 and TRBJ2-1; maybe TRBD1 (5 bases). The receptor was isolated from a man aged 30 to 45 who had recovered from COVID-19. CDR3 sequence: CASSPPVQGWDEQFF. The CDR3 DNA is TGTGCCAGCTCACCACCGGTTCAGGGTTGGGATGAGCAGTTCTTC.